One sample yielded the 8 T cell receptor beta chains listed below, sequenced in a study of neurological immune-mediated disorders. TCRdb re-derived calls from the 5' RACE reads in MiXCR, one entry per CDR3 protein. The table includes more than 35,000 distinct CDR3 sequences, approximately 2.8% detected once. The sequenced material came from PBMCs. All receptors derive from a woman aged 45-59 years with multiple sclerosis.

This clonotype has ten or more counts. This sequence joins TRBV5-6 and TRBJ1-2; D remains ambiguous. The CDR3 contains 12 residues. Germline CDR1 reads SGHDT; CDR2 reads YYEEEE. With 0 bases removed from V and 9 bases from J, the gap between germline ends came to 9 bases. CDR3 amino acids: CASSLDSYSYTF. CDR3 sequence (DNA): TGTGCCAGCAGCTTGGACTCTTACAGCTACACCTTC.

The sample holds many counts of this clonotype. The rearrangement joins TRBV6-1 to TRBJ1-5; D call uncertain. The germline V gene encodes CDR1 MNHNS and CDR2 SASEGT. The V end was cut by 0 bases, the J end by 4 bases, with 7 bases between. CDR3 size: 14 residues. CDR3 nucleotide sequence: TGTGCCAGCAGTGAAGCCAACGGGAATCAGCCCCAGCATTTT. Amino acid sequence: CASSEANGNQPQHF.

This clonotype was found many times. The V gene is TRBV20-1, the J gene TRBJ2-7; D gene unclear. V lost 5 bases and J 3 bases, leaving 17 bases between the germline ends. CDR1 and CDR2 (germline): DFQATT, SNEGSKA (reference sequence). This CDR3 has 14 residues. CDR3 sequence reads: CSAQAQLTNYEQYF. The CDR3 bases are TGCAGTGCTCAAGCGCAACTAACTAACTACGAGCAGTACTTC.

This clonotype was recorded at least ten times. The rearrangement joins TRBV5-1 to TRBJ1-1, with D possibly being TRBD1 (6 bases). This CDR3 is 14 amino acids long. V was cut by 4 bases and J by 2 bases, with 12 bases left in between. Germline V CDR1 and CDR2: SGHRS, YFSETQ. The CDR3 region has the DNA TGCGCCAGCAGCCCGAACGGGGGCAACACTGAAGCTTTCTTT. Its protein product is CASSPNGGNTEAFF.

This clonotype was picked up many times. The J gene is TRBJ2-5, the V gene TRBV20-1; 7 bases are a match to TRBD1. With V trimmed by 6 bases and J by 2 bases, 9 bases remained unmatched. CDR1 and CDR2 (germline): DFQATT, SNEGSKA (reference sequence). The CDR3 has 14 amino acids. CDR3 DNA sequence: TGCAGTGCCCCCGGGACAGCACCTCAAGAGACCCAGTACTTC. Protein product: CSAPGTAPQETQYF.

This clonotype appeared many times. The chain uses TRBV20-1 and TRBJ2-7; the match to TRBD1 covers 8 bases. With V trimmed by 0 bases and J by 2 bases, 6 bases remained unmatched. CDR1 and CDR2 (germline): DFQATT, SNEGSKA (reference sequence). The CDR3 contains 15 residues. The chain's CDR3 is CSARDGTGLTYEQYF. CDR3 bases: TGCAGTGCTAGAGATGGGACAGGACTAACCTACGAGCAGTACTTC.

This clonotype was detected ten times or more. The chain employs TRBV7-8 and TRBJ1-4; 9 bases fit TRBD1. The CDR3 has 16 amino acids. Trimming cost V 5 bases and J 8 bases; bases outside gene matches: 12. In germline, CDR1 is SGHVS, CDR2 FQNEAQ. The CDR3 nucleotides are TGTGCCAGCAGCCTCTACAGGGGGCGCGTGGGAGAAAAACTGTTTTTT. Protein: CASSLYRGRVGEKLFF.

This clonotype has at least ten counts. The chain uses TRBV6-5 and TRBJ2-1, with TRBD2 matching 10 bases. The germline CDR1 and CDR2 sequences are MNHEY and SVGAGI. This CDR3 region has 18 residues. The trim removed 8 bases at V and 0 bases at J, leaving 13 bases unmatched. CDR3 loop: CASVRRGLAGDSYNEQFF. The CDR3 region has the DNA TGTGCCAGCGTGCGACGAGGGCTAGCGGGGGACTCCTACAATGAGCAGTTCTTC.